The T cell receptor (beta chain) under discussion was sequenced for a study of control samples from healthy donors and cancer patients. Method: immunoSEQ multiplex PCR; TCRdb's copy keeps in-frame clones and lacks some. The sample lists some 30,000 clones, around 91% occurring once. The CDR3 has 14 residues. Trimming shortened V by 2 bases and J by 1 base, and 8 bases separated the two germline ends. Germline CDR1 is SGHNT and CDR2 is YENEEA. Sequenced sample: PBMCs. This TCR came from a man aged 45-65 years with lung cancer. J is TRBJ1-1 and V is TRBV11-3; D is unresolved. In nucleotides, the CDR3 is TGTGCCAGCAGCTTACACGGGCGGAACACTGAAGCTTTCTTT. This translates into CASSLHGRNTEAFF.